Listed below are T cell receptor beta chains from one sample, sequenced in a study of CDR3 diversity in severe acne. TCRdb ran MiXCR on the PCR reads and lists one entry per CDR3 protein. The sample consists of some 90,000 distinct CDR3 sequences, around 54% of them appearing once. Specimen: blood. Source of these receptors: a male donor with severe acne vulgaris. CDR3s include the opening cysteine and the closing phenylalanine or tryptophan. The D gene is left open where the match is weak. Size values are once, few and many counts, or a class for expanded clones, and some rows have none.

V	D	size	J	CDR3	DNA
TRBV11-2	NA	NA	TRBJ1-1	CASTTGLNTEAFF	TGTGCCAGCACAACCGGACTGAACACTGAAGCTTTCTTT
TRBV12-3/TRBV12-4	NA	NA	TRBJ1-6	CASSSQRTETYNPPLHF	TGTGCCAGCAGTTCTCAAAGGACAGAGACCTATAATCCACCCCTCCACTTT
TRBV6-5	NA	many	TRBJ1-6	CASRTKLGDSPLHF	TGTGCCAGCAGAACGAAGCTGGGGGATTCACCCCTCCACTTT
TRBV5-1	NA	few	TRBJ2-6	CASSSGGVISGANVLTF	TGCGCCAGCAGCTCTGGGGGCGTGATCTCTGGGGCCAACGTCCTGACTTTC
TRBV25-1	TRBD1	NA	TRBJ2-7	CASSETGENEQYF	TGTGCCAGCAGCGAGACAGGGGAAAACGAGCAGTACTTC
TRBV28	TRBD1	NA	TRBJ2-7	CASRAPTGKREQYF	TGTGCCAGCAGGGCTCCGACAGGGAAGCGCGAGCAGTACTTC
TRBV2	NA	NA	TRBJ1-6	CASRGHDNSPLHF	TGTGCCAGCAGGGGACATGATAATTCACCCCTCCACTTT
TRBV20-1	TRBD2	NA	TRBJ2-7	CSASSFRRTSMFHEQYF	TGCAGTGCCAGCAGTTTCCGGCGGACTAGCATGTTCCACGAGCAGTACTTC
TRBV4-1	NA	NA	TRBJ1-1	CASSQERSGDTEAFF	TGCGCCAGCAGCCAAGAACGTTCCGGGGACACTGAAGCTTTCTTT
TRBV10-3	NA	NA	TRBJ1-1	CAISDLRDTEAFF	TGTGCCATCAGTGATCTCAGGGACACTGAAGCTTTCTTT
TRBV19	TRBD1	NA	TRBJ1-2	CASSDRGYGYTF	TGTGCCAGTAGCGACAGGGGCTACGGCTACACCTTC
TRBV7-6	TRBD1	many	TRBJ2-7	CASSLGAGQGNFNEQYF	TGTGCCAGCAGCTTAGGCGCGGGACAGGGAAATTTCAACGAGCAGTACTTC
TRBV20-1	TRBD1	NA	TRBJ1-2	CSALQGALGNYGYTF	TGCAGTGCCCTACAGGGGGCGTTAGGAAACTATGGCTACACCTTC
TRBV5-4	TRBD2	many	TRBJ2-5	CASSLNLAGGQETQYF	TGTGCCAGCAGCTTGAACCTTGCGGGGGGCCAAGAGACCCAGTACTTC
TRBV11-2	TRBD2	many	TRBJ2-2	CASSFGTNKLFF	TGTGCCAGCAGCTTTGGGACTAACAAGCTGTTTTTT
TRBV6-5	NA	NA	TRBJ2-5	CASRAALQISETQYF	TGTGCCAGCCGGGCGGCCCTCCAAATTTCAGAGACCCAGTACTTC
TRBV20-1	NA	once	TRBJ2-5	CSVRSGLETQYF	TGCAGTGTAAGGTCCGGGTTGGAGACCCAGTACTTC
TRBV24-1	NA	NA	TRBJ2-3	CATTGGRGDTQYF	TGTGCCACGACCGGGGGGCGAGGAGATACGCAGTATTTT
TRBV15	NA	NA	TRBJ1-1	CATSSPETSGNTEAFF	TGTGCCACCAGCAGTCCAGAGACATCAGGGAACACTGAAGCTTTCTTT
TRBV9	NA	many	TRBJ1-1	CASSISGDRTEAFF	TGTGCCAGCAGCATATCAGGGGACCGGACTGAAGCTTTCTTT
TRBV7-6	NA	few	TRBJ2-2	CASSPAVSGGALETGELFF	TGTGCCAGCAGCCCCGCGGTCTCCGGGGGCGCATTGGAGACCGGGGAGCTGTTTTTT
TRBV7-9	TRBD1	NA	TRBJ1-2	CASSLARTGADYGYTF	TGTGCCAGCAGCCTAGCCCGGACAGGGGCGGACTATGGCTACACCTTC
TRBV25-1	NA	NA	TRBJ1-1	CASSEVGGDTEAFF	TGTGCCAGCAGTGAAGTGGGGGGGGACACTGAAGCTTTCTTT
TRBV2	NA	NA	TRBJ2-3	CASRRDGLSTDTQYF	TGTGCCAGCAGGAGGGACGGTCTAAGCACAGATACGCAGTATTTT
TRBV7-2	TRBD1	NA	TRBJ2-5	CASSFATGMETQYF	TGTGCCAGCAGCTTTGCGACAGGGATGGAGACCCAGTACTTC
TRBV2	TRBD1	NA	TRBJ2-2	CASSGQGYTGELLF	TGTGCCAGCTCGGGACAGGGGTACACCGGGGAGCTGCTTTTT
TRBV24-1	NA	medium-sized	TRBJ2-2	CAAVDGNTGELFF	TGTGCCGCAGTGGACGGTAACACCGGGGAGCTGTTTTTT
TRBV15	NA	NA	TRBJ1-2	CATSRDGARDYGYTF	TGTGCCACCAGCAGAGATGGGGCCAGGGACTATGGCTACACCTTC
TRBV29-1	NA	NA	TRBJ1-4	CSVNTGTNEELFF	TGCAGCGTGAATACAGGGACTAATGAAGAACTGTTTTTT
TRBV10-3	TRBD1	many	TRBJ1-6	CAISEWDKQGANSPLHF	TGTGCCATCAGTGAGTGGGACAAGCAGGGGGCCAATTCACCCCTCCACTTT
TRBV10-2	NA	NA	TRBJ2-5	CASSEFVSSETQYF	TGCGCCAGCAGTGAGTTTGTTAGCTCTGAGACCCAGTACTTC
TRBV7-9	NA	NA	TRBJ1-1	CASSFSTEAFF	TGTGCCAGCAGCTTTAGTACTGAAGCTTTCTTT
TRBV6-2/TRBV6-3	TRBD1	many	TRBJ2-7	CASSYVQGYEQYF	TGTGCCAGCAGTTACGTACAGGGGTACGAGCAGTACTTC
TRBV7-2	NA	many	TRBJ2-7	CASSETSFPEYEQYF	TGTGCCAGCAGCGAAACTAGCTTCCCAGAATACGAGCAGTACTTC
TRBV5-1	NA	many	TRBJ2-5	CASSLGRETQYF	TGCGCCAGCAGCTTGGGCAGGGAGACCCAGTACTTC
TRBV7-3	TRBD2	NA	TRBJ2-3	CASSSGGLAGGLDTQYF	TGTGCCAGCAGCTCGGGTGGCCTAGCGGGAGGGTTGGATACGCAGTATTTT
TRBV25-1	TRBD1	once	TRBJ1-4	CASSERTGGREKLFF	TGTGCCAGCAGTGAAAGGACAGGGGGCCGGGAAAAACTGTTTTTT